This T cell receptor (beta chain) comes out of a study of post-analysis software for immune sequencing data. Findings of the study overall: Five or six TRBV segments (TRBV5-6, TRBV5-1 and TRBV20-1 among them) occurred more frequently in patients than in controls. Significantly lower normalized Chao1 diversity was found in patients with multiple sclerosis relative to controls.

Germline CDR1 SQVTM, CDR2 ANQGSEA. The CDR3 contains 14 residues. V gave up 3 bases and J gave up 5 bases; unmatched junction bases: 3. To note about this clonotype: Its cognate antigen is unknown.

cDNA libraries for TCR beta contained unique molecular identifiers. MiXCR was run by TCRdb on the PCR reads, yielding one entry per CDR3 protein. The sample holds 450,000 to 650,000 distinct CDR3 sequences, roughly 40% seen once. The chain has TRBV29-1 and TRBJ2-3, with 12 positions matching TRBD2. Sequencing used blood. This clonotype was obtained from a girl aged 5-17 years with multiple sclerosis. The CDR3: CSVETSGRGDTQYF. DNA for the CDR3: TGCAGCGTTGAGACTAGCGGGAGAGGAGATACGCAGTATTTT.